Below, 21 T cell receptor beta chains from the same sample are listed, as sequenced in a study of T cell changes during pregnancy in multiple sclerosis. Some clones are missing from TCRdb's copy, which holds only in-frame ones; the method was immunoSEQ multiplex PCR. The sample lists some 40,000 clones; 85% to 95% were seen once. The material sequenced was peripheral blood. Receptor source: a female donor with multiple sclerosis, enrolled in a pregnancy study.

The rearrangement joins TRBV6-1 to TRBJ1-5, with TRBD1 matching over 7 bases. Germline lookup yields CDR1 MNHNS and CDR2 SASEGT. The V and J ends lost 5 bases and 5 bases, in that order; junction bases with no gene match: 9. This CDR3 is built from 15 residues. The CDR3 reads CASSWGQPPDQPQHF. The CDR3 nucleotides read TGTGCCAGCAGTTGGGGACAGCCACCCGATCAGCCCCAGCATTTT.

This chain connects TRBV7-2 to TRBJ2-7; TRBD2 might be the D (6 bases). Germline loops: CDR1 SGHTA, CDR2 FQGNSA. The CDR3 has 14 amino acids. Trimming shortened V by 4 bases and J by 3 bases, and 13 bases separated the two germline ends. Here the CDR3 reads CASSSLASNYEQYF. The CDR3 DNA reads as TGTGCCAGCAGCTCACTAGCCTCCAACTACGAGCAGTACTTC.

This chain joins TRBV4-1 and TRBJ1-5; D is ambiguous. This CDR3 has 15 residues. The V gene lost 1 base and the J gene lost 1 base, with 8 bases spanning the gap. Germline V gene data show CDR1 as MGHRA and CDR2 as YSYEKL. CDR3 in amino acids: CASSQVGASNQPQHF. In DNA, the CDR3 is TGCGCCAGCAGCCAAGTGGGAGCCAGCAATCAGCCCCAGCATTTT.

V gene TRBV29-1 combines with J gene TRBJ2-2, with 9 positions matching TRBD2. Looked up from germline, CDR1 is SQVTM and CDR2 is ANQGSEA. Unmatched junction bases numbered 7, after V lost 3 bases and J lost 5 bases. The CDR3 is made up of 15 amino acids. DNA of the CDR3: TGCAGCGTTGACTCCCCAGCGGGGGGTACCGGGGAGCTGTTTTTT. Its protein is CSVDSPAGGTGELFF.

The chain combines TRBV28 with TRBJ2-2; D is ambiguous. The length of the CDR3 is 12 residues. The V gene's germline CDR1 is MDHEN and CDR2 SYDVKM. Trimming cost V 5 bases and J 1 base, with 2 bases left between them. CDR3 sequence reads: CASSRNTGELFF. CDR3 nucleotides: TGTGCCAGCAGTCGGAACACCGGGGAGCTGTTTTTT.

CDR3 sequence: CASSWTGKVYGYTF. CDR3 nucleotide sequence: TGTGCCAGTAGTTGGACAGGGAAGGTCTATGGCTACACCTTC. V is TRBV19 and J is TRBJ1-2; 8 bases map to TRBD1. V shed 5 bases, J shed 4 bases, and the junction held 6 bases outside the gene matches. This CDR3 region has 14 residues. CDR1 LNHDA and CDR2 SQIVND come from the germline V gene (reference sequence).

This chain uses TRBV6-1 with TRBJ2-1; 9 positions agree with TRBD2. This CDR3 has 15 residues. Trimming took 6 bases from V and 1 from J; bases not matched to a gene: 4. Per the germline V gene, CDR1 is MNHNS and CDR2 is SASEGT. This CDR3 is CASSPSGESYNEQFF. The CDR3 region has the DNA TGTGCCAGCAGCCCTAGCGGGGAGTCCTACAATGAGCAGTTCTTC.

The rearrangement links TRBV19 to TRBJ2-3, with a tentative D call TRBD2 (5 bases). The CDR3 is made up of 14 amino acids. Germline CDR1 reads LNHDA; CDR2 reads SQIVND (reference sequence). V was clipped by 3 bases and J by 4 bases, with 11 bases between them. CDR3 region: CASSILGVPDTQYF. CDR3 DNA sequence: TGTGCCAGTAGTATTCTGGGAGTTCCAGATACGCAGTATTTT.

The rearrangement joins TRBV11-2 to TRBJ2-1; 7 bases line up with TRBD2. Losses at the gene ends were 5 bases for V and 5 bases for J; bases not matched to a gene: 9. The V gene's germline CDR1 is SGHAT and CDR2 FQNNGV. The CDR3 extends over 15 amino acids. The CDR3 sequence: CASSPPWRENNEQFF. The CDR3 region has the DNA TGTGCCAGCAGCCCGCCGTGGCGGGAGAACAATGAGCAGTTCTTC.

This clone was counted a single time. The rearrangement uses TRBV9 and TRBJ2-3, with TRBD2 identical over 11 bases. V lost 6 bases, J lost 4 bases, and 10 bases stayed unmatched. Per germline, CDR1 SGDLS and CDR2 YYNGEE. There are 16 residues in the CDR3. CDR3 in amino acids: CASNLKGLAGSDTQYF. CDR3 sequence (DNA): TGTGCCAGCAACCTAAAAGGACTAGCGGGCTCAGATACGCAGTATTTT.

This clone was observed a single time. The CDR3 sequence: CASSSHPRASGRTGELFF. The DNA of the CDR3 is TGTGCCAGCAGTTCTCACCCCCGGGCTAGCGGGAGGACCGGGGAGCTGTTTTTT. The chain couples TRBV27 to TRBJ2-2, with 11 positions matching TRBD2. The CDR3 has 18 amino acids. J lost 5 bases, V lost 4 bases, and 12 bases had no gene match. Looked up from germline, CDR1 is MNHEY and CDR2 is SMNVEV (reference sequence).

The chain joins TRBV2 to TRBJ2-2, with a weak D call TRBD1 (5 bases). The CDR3 runs 14 residues. The V and J ends lost 6 bases and 6 bases respectively, with 14 bases between them. The V gene's germline CDR1 is SNHLY and CDR2 FYNNEI. CDR3 sequence: CASRQGLSSGELFF. Here the CDR3 DNA reads TGTGCCAGCAGGCAGGGTTTATCTTCCGGGGAGCTGTTTTTT.

The genes are TRBV4-1 and TRBJ2-7; TRBD2 matches 11 bases. CDR1 is MGHRA and CDR2 is YSYEKL in the germline V gene. The CDR3 loop spans 16 amino acids. The junction had 5 bases not matched to a gene; V was cut back by 3 bases and J by 1 base. CDR3 DNA sequence: TGCGCCAGCAGCCACCGCACTAGCGGGAGTTCCTACGAGCAGTACTTC. Translating it yields CASSHRTSGSSYEQYF.

The chain links TRBV5-4 to TRBJ1-2; 7 bases line up with TRBD1. Trimming took 4 bases from V and 2 from J; bases not matched to a gene: 5. Germline V gene data show CDR1 as SGHNT and CDR2 as YYREEE (reference sequence). The CDR3 has 14 amino acids. The chain's CDR3 is CASSSGQVNYGYTF. The CDR3 DNA reads as TGTGCCAGCAGCAGCGGACAGGTGAACTATGGCTACACCTTC.

The chain joins TRBV5-4 to TRBJ2-2; D is unresolved. V lost 4 bases to trimming and J lost 0 bases, with 13 bases between them. CDR3 size: 16 residues. Germline-derived CDR1 and CDR2 are SGHNT and YYREEE (reference sequence). The CDR3 protein is CASSPSDFSNTGELFF. CDR3 sequence (DNA): TGTGCCAGCAGCCCGTCTGACTTCTCGAACACCGGGGAGCTGTTTTTT.

The genes are TRBV11-2 and TRBJ2-5, with a weak D call TRBD2 (5 bases). Germline CDR1 reads SGHAT; CDR2 reads FQNNGV. The ends were cut back, 5 bases at V and 3 bases at J, with 10 bases in the middle. The CDR3 is 13 residues long. CDR3 protein: CASSPGVKETQYF. DNA of the CDR3: TGTGCCAGCAGCCCCGGGGTTAAAGAGACCCAGTACTTC. Full variable domain (rest looked up from reference TRBV11-2 and TRBJ2-5): EAGVAQSPRYKIIEKRQSVAFWCNPISGHATLYWYQQILGQGPKLLIQFQNNGVVDDSQLPKDRFSAERLKGVDSTLKIQPAKLEDSAVYLCASSPGVKETQYFGPGTRLLVL.

The gene calls are TRBV7-9 and TRBJ1-4; perhaps TRBD1 as D (6 bases). There are 17 residues in the CDR3. With 5 bases removed from V and 8 bases from J, the gap between germline ends came to 24 bases. Germline V gene data show CDR1 as SEHNR and CDR2 as FQNEAQ (reference sequence). In DNA form, the CDR3 reads TGTGCCAGCAGCACCTACATCTCGGGGGCGGGGGACGAAAAACTGTTTTTT. Amino acid sequence: CASSTYISGAGDEKLFF.

The chain carries TRBV7-2 and TRBJ2-5; D is unresolved. The germline V gene has CDR1 SGHTA and CDR2 FQGNSA. There are 13 residues in the CDR3. Trimming cost V 1 base and J 3 bases, with 6 bases left between them. The CDR3 bases are TGTGCCAGCAGCTTAGGTTCTGAAGAGACCCAGTACTTC. Amino acid sequence: CASSLGSEETQYF. The full variable domain, with the rest looked up from reference TRBV7-2 and TRBJ2-5, is GAGVSQSPSNKVTEKGKDVELRCDPISGHTALYWYRQSLGQGLEFLIYFQGNSAPDKSGLPSDRFSAERTGGSVSTLTIQRTQQEDSAVYLCASSLGSEETQYFGPGTRLLVL.

The J gene is TRBJ2-7, the V gene TRBV5-3; D gene ambiguous. TRBV5-3 is classed as an ORF, of uncertain function. V was cut by 6 bases and J by 0 bases, with 16 bases left in between. This CDR3 is 15 amino acids long. CDR3 sequence reads: CARNYRAMSSYEQYF. CDR3 nucleotide sequence: TGTGCCAGAAATTACCGGGCGATGAGCTCCTACGAGCAGTACTTC.

This clone was seen once. J is TRBJ2-2 and V is TRBV27; weak D call: TRBD1 (5 bases). The CDR3 is 17 amino acids. V lost 5 bases and J 2 bases, leaving 18 bases between the germline ends. The germline gives CDR1 MNHEY, CDR2 SMNVEV (reference sequence). DNA for the CDR3: TGTGCCAGCAGTCCAGGGCTCGGGCGGATTAACACCGGGGAGCTGTTTTTT. Translation gives CASSPGLGRINTGELFF.

The CDR3 nucleotides read TGCGCCAGCAGCCCCGGGGACAGGGACTACGAGCAGTACTTC. Its protein product is CASSPGDRDYEQYF. The chain carries TRBV5-1 and TRBJ2-7; 9 nucleotides match TRBD1. Germline V gene lookup returns CDR1 SGHRS and CDR2 YFSETQ. J lost 3 bases, V lost 4 bases, and 5 bases had no gene match. The CDR3 totals 14 residues.